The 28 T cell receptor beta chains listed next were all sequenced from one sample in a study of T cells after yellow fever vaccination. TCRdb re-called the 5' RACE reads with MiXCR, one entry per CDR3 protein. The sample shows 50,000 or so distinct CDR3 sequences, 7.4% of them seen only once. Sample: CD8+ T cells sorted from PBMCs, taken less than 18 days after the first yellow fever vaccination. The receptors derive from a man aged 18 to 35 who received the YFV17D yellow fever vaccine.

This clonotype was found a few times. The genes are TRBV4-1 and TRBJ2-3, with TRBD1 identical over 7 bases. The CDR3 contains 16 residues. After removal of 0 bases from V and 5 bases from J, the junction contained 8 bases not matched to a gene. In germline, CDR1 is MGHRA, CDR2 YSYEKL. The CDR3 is CASSQERGGALDTQYF. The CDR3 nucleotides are TGCGCCAGCAGCCAAGAGAGAGGGGGCGCGTTAGATACGCAGTATTTT.

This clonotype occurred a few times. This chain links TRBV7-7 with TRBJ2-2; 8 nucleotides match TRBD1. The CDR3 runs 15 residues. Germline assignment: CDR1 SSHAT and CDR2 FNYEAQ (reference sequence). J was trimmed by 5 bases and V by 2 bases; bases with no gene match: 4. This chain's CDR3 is CASSLKTGVTGELFF. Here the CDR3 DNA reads TGTGCCAGCAGCTTAAAGACAGGGGTGACCGGGGAGCTGTTTTTT.

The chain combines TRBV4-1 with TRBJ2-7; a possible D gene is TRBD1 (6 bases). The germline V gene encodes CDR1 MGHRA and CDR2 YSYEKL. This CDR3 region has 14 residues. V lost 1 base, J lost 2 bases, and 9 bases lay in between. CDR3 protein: CASSQATGTYEQYF. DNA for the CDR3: TGCGCCAGCAGCCAAGCCACAGGGACCTACGAGCAGTACTTC.

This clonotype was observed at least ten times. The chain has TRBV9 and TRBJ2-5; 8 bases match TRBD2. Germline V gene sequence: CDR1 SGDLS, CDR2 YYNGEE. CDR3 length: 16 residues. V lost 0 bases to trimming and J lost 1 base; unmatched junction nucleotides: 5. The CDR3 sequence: CASSVDSAGGQETQYF. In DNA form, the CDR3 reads TGTGCCAGCAGCGTAGATTCGGCGGGGGGCCAAGAGACCCAGTACTTC.

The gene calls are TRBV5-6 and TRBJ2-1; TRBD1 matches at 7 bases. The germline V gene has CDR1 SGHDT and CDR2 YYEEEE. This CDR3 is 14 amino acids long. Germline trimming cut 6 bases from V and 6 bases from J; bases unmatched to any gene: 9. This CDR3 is CASIPPGQTNEQFF. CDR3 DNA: TGTGCCAGCATCCCGCCGGGACAGACCAATGAGCAGTTCTTC.

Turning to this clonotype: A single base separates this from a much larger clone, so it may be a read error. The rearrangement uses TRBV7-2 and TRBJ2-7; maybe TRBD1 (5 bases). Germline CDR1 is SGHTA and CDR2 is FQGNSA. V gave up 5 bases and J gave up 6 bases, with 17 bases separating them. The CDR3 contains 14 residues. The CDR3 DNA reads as TGTGCCAGCAGCCTAGTGGGGCGCAGTGGCGAGCAGTACTTC. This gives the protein CASSLVGRSGEQYF.

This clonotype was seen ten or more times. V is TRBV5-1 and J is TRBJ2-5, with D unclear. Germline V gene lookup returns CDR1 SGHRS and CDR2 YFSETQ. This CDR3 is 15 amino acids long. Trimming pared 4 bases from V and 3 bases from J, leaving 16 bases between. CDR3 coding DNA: TGCGCCAGCAGCGGGAACCACAGAGGAGAAGAGACCCAGTACTTC. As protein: CASSGNHRGEETQYF.

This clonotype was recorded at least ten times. The CDR3 DNA reads TGTGCCAGCTCGGCGGGGACCGGGGAGCTGTTTTTT. Amino acids: CASSAGTGELFF. The V call is TRBV27, the J call TRBJ2-2, with a tentative D call TRBD2 (6 bases). With 8 bases removed from V and 5 bases from J, the gap between germline ends came to 9 bases. The germline CDR1 and CDR2 sequences are MNHEY and SMNVEV (reference sequence). This CDR3 has 12 residues.

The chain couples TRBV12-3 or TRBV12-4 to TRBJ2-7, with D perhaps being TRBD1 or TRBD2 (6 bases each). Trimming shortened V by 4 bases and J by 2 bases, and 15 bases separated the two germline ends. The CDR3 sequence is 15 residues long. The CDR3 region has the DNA TGTGCCAGCAGTTCCCATTTGGGGGGCGCCTACGAGCAGTACTTC. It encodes CASSSHLGGAYEQYF.

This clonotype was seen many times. This CDR3 reads CASSQDGLGGEAFF. CDR3 coding DNA: TGCGCCAGCAGCCAAGATGGCCTAGGAGGGGAAGCTTTCTTT. This chain connects TRBV4-3 to TRBJ1-1; D gene uncertain. The V and J ends lost 0 bases and 8 bases respectively, with 13 bases between them. Germline lookup yields CDR1 LGHNA and CDR2 YSLEER. This CDR3 has 14 residues.

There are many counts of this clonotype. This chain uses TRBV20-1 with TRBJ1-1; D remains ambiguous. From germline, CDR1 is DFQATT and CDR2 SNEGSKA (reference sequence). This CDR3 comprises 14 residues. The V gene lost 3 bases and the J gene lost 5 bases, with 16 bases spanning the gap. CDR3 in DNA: TGCAGTGCTAGTCTATGGCGAGGAGGGACTGAAGCTTTCTTT. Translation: CSASLWRGGTEAFF.

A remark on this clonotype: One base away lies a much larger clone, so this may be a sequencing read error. CDR3 amino acids: CAVSRELAGTNNEQFF. CDR3 nucleotides: TGTGCCGTCAGTAGAGAGCTAGCGGGCACCAACAATGAGCAGTTCTTC. The rearrangement links TRBV10-3 to TRBJ2-1; 8 bases are shared with TRBD2. Germline V gene data show CDR1 as ENHRY and CDR2 as SYGVKD. This CDR3 is built from 16 residues.

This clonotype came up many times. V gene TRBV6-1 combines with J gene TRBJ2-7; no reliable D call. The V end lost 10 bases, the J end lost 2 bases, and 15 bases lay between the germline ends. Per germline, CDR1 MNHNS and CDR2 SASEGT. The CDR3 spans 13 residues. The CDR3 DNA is TGTGCCACCGCGGCAGAGCCAACCTACGAGCAGTACTTC. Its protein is CATAAEPTYEQYF.

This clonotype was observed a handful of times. This CDR3 reads CASSLVSGGAYGETQYF. In DNA, the CDR3 is TGTGCCAGCAGCTTAGTTAGCGGGGGCGCTTACGGGGAGACCCAGTACTTC. The J gene is TRBJ2-5, the V gene TRBV7-9, with 9 bases lining up with TRBD2. The ends lost 1 base at V and 5 bases at J; junction bases unmatched: 11. Germline CDR1 reads SEHNR; CDR2 reads FQNEAQ (reference sequence). The CDR3 loop spans 17 amino acids.

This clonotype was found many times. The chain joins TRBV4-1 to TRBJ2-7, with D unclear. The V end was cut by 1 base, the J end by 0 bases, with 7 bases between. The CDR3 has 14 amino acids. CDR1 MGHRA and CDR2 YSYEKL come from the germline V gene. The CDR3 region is CASSQVLSSYEQYV. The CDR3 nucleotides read TGCGCCAGCAGCCAAGTTCTTAGCTCCTACGAGCAGTACGTC.

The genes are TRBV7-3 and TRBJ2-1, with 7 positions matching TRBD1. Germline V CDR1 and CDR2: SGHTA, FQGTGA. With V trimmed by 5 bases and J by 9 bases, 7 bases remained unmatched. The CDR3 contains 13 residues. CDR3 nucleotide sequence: TGTGCCAGCAGCCTTGCACAGGGGCCTGAGCAGTTCTTC. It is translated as CASSLAQGPEQFF. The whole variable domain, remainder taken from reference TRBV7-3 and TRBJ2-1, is GAGVSQTPSNKVTEKGKYVELRCDPISGHTALYWYRQSLGQGPEFLIYFQGTGAADDSGLPNDRFFAVRPEGSVSTLKIQRTERGDSAVYLCASSLAQGPEQFFGPGTRLTVL.

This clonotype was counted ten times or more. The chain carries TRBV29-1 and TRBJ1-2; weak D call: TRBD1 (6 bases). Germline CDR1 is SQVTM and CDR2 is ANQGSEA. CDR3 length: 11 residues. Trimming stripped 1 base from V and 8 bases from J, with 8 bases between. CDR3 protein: CSVEAGGGYTF. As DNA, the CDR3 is TGCAGCGTTGAAGCGGGGGGCGGCTACACCTTC.

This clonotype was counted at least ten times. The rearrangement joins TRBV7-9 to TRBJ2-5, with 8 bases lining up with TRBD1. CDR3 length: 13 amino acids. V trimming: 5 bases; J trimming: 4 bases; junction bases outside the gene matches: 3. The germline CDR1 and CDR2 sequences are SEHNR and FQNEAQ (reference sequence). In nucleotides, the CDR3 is TGTGCCAGCAGCCAGGGGACAGGAGAGACCCAGTACTTC. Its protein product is CASSQGTGETQYF.

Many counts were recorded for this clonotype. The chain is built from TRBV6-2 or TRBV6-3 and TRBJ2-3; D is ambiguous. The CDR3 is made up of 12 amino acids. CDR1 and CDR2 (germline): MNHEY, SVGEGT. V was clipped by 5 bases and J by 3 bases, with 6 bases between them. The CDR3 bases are TGTGCCAGCAGTCTCCTAACAGATACGCAGTATTTT. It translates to CASSLLTDTQYF.

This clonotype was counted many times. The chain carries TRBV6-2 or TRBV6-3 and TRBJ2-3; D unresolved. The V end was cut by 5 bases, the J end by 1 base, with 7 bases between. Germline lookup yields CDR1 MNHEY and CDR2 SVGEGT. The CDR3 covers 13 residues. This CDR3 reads CASSHDGTDTQYF. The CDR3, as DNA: TGTGCCAGCAGTCACGACGGCACAGATACGCAGTATTTT.

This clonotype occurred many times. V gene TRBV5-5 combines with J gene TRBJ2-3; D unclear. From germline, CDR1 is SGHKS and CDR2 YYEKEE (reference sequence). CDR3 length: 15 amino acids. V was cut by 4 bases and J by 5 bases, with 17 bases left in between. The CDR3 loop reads CASSVRSLPLDTQYF. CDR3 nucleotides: TGTGCCAGCAGCGTGAGGTCTCTACCACTAGATACGCAGTATTTT.

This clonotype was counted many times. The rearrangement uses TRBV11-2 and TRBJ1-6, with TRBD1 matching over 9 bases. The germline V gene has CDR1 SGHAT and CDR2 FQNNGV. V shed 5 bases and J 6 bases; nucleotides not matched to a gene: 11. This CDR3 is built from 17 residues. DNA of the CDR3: TGTGCCAGCAGCCAACACTCGGGGACAGGGTCTAATTCACCCCTCCACTTT. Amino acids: CASSQHSGTGSNSPLHF. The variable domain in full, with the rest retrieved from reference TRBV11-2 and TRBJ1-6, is EAGVAQSPRYKIIEKRQSVAFWCNPISGHATLYWYQQILGQGPKLLIQFQNNGVVDDSQLPKDRFSAERLKGVDSTLKIQPAKLEDSAVYLCASSQHSGTGSNSPLHFGNGTRLTVT.

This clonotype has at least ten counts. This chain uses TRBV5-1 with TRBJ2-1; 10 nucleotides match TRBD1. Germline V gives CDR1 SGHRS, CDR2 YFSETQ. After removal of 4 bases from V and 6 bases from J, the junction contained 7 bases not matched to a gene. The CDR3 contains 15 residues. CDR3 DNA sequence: TGCGCCAGCAGCCACCCGGACAGGGGGAGCAATGAGCAGTTCTTC. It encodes CASSHPDRGSNEQFF.

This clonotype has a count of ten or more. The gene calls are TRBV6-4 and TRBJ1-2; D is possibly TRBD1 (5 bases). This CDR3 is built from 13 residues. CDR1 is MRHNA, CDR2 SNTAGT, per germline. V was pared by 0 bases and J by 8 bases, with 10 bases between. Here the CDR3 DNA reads TGTGCCAGCAGTGACTCGGGGACCAAAGGCTACACCTTC. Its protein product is CASSDSGTKGYTF.

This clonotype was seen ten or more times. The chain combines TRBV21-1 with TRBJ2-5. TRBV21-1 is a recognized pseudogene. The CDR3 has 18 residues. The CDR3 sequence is CASSKPGRMGRRQETQYF. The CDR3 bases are TGTGCCAGCAGCAAACCGGGCAGGATGGGAAGAAGACAAGAGACCCAGTACTTC.

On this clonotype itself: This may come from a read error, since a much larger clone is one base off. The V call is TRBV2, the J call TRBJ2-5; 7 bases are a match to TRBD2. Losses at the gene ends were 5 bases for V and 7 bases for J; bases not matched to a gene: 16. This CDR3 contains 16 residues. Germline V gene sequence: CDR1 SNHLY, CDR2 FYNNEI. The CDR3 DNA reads TGTGCCAGCAGTCCGGGCCCGGGGGGTTACGGGGGGACCCAGTACTTC. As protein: CASSPGPGGYGGTQYF. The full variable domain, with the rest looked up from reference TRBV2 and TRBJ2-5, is EPEVTQTPSHQVTQMGQEVILRCVPISNHLYFYWYRQILGQKVEFLVSFYNNEISEKSEIFDDQFSVERPDGSNFTLKIRSTKLEDSAMYFCASSPGPGGYGGTQYFGPGTRLLVL.

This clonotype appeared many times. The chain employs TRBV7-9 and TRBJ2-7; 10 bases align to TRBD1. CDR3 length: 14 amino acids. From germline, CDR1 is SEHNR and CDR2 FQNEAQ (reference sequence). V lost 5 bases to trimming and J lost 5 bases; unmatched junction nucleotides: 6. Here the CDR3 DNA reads TGTGCCAGCAGCATCGACAGGGGGCGCGACGAGCAGTACTTC. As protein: CASSIDRGRDEQYF.

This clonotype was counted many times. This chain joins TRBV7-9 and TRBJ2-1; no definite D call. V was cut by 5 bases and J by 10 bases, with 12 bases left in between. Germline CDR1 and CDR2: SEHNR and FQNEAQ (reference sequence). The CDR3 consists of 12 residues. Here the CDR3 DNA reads TGTGCCAGCAGCCCCACCTCGCTAGAGCAGTTCTTC. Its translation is CASSPTSLEQFF. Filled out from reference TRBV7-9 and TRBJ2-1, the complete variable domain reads DTGVSQNPRHKITKRGQNVTFRCDPISEHNRLYWYRQTLGQGPEFLTYFQNEAQLEKSRLLSDRFSAERPKGSFSTLEIQRTEQGDSAMYLCASSPTSLEQFFGPGTRLTVL.